In this sample, the clone carrying this T cell receptor beta chain turned up once. Clones were sequenced by immunoSEQ multiplex PCR, and TCRdb holds only the in-frame ones, with some missing. The sample has roughly 250,000 clones, approximately 88% seen once. Germline V CDR1 and CDR2: WNHNN, SYGVQD (reference sequence). The CDR3 extends over 14 amino acids. With 5 bases removed from V and 2 bases from J, the gap between germline ends came to 12 bases. Participant ages covered about 18 to 90 years across about 25 US areas. The study assigned cohorts using participant-reported clinical history. This sample is part of a study of blood T cell repertoires in COVID-19. Study information: Sample material is recorded as cDNA or gDNA derived from T cells, B-cell-depleted T cells, or PBMCs.

Specimen: PBMCs or T cells enriched from blood (not recorded which). V and J are TRBV10-1 and TRBJ2-5, with D possibly matching TRBD2 (6 bases). The sequence derives from a woman in her thirties or forties with acute COVID-19. CDR3 sequence: CASSSGVKQETQYF. The DNA for the CDR3 is TGCGCCAGCAGTTCGGGGGTTAAACAAGAGACCCAGTACTTC.